The present TCR beta chain was sequenced within a study of T-cell memory formation after mild COVID-19. UMIs and sample barcodes were carried by the TCR alpha and TCR beta cDNA libraries that 5'RACE produced using constant-segment primers. MiXCR was run by TCRdb on the 5' RACE reads, yielding one entry per CDR3 protein. This table has 130,000 to 150,000 distinct CDR3 sequences, under 25% appearing once. The CDR3 is 13 amino acids. CDR1 MNHEY and CDR2 SVGEGT come from the germline V gene. V was shortened by 6 bases and J by 2 bases, with 10 bases between the two germline ends. Study findings and constraints: The authors left the SARS-CoV-2 specificity of second-wave clones peaking on day 37 unconfirmed. Clones that contracted from day 15 to 85 were balanced CD4/CD8, while later expanders leaned CD4+. Largely, contracting CD4+ clones fell within CM and EM, and contracting CD8+ clones within EMRA.

Concerning this clonotype itself: Its antigen is unknown.

This clonotype was sampled from an adult woman who had mild COVID-19 (a few samples of this study predate the infection). Cell type and time point are not known. The chain links TRBV6-2 or TRBV6-3 to TRBJ1-1; D unresolved. What was sequenced was PBMCs or a T cell subset sorted from them (not recorded which). The CDR3 is CASRPDVNTEAFF. CDR3 DNA: TGTGCCAGCAGACCTGACGTAAACACTGAAGCTTTCTTT.